The rows below give T cell receptor beta chains drawn from one sample of a study of blood T cells in healthy people across ages. TCRdb re-analysed the 5' RACE reads in MiXCR, keeping a single row per CDR3 protein. The sample yields about 730,000 distinct CDR3 sequences, around 40% seen once. The sequenced sample consisted of blood. These receptors were collected from a woman in her fifties or sixties in good health. Each CDR3 is given with its conserved first and last residue. The D gene is left open where the match is weak. Clone size appears in some rows only: once, few, many, or a class for an expanded clone.

d_gene: .; v_gene: TRBV4-1; j_gene: TRBJ2-7; abundance: few; CDR3aa: CASSQDPTYFEQYF; CDR3nt: TGCGCCAGCAGCCAAGACCCGACTTATTTCGAGCAGTACTTC
d_gene: .; v_gene: TRBV10-3; j_gene: TRBJ2-5; abundance: many; CDR3aa: CAISGSGKETQYF; CDR3nt: TGTGCCATCAGTGGGTCAGGTAAAGAGACCCAGTACTTC
d_gene: .; v_gene: TRBV20-1; j_gene: TRBJ2-1; abundance: .; CDR3aa: CSASLRPASNEQFF; CDR3nt: TGCAGTGCTAGTCTCCGTCCCGCTTCCAATGAGCAGTTCTTC
d_gene: .; v_gene: TRBV14; j_gene: TRBJ2-1; abundance: few; CDR3aa: CASSQDPPGSYNEQFF; CDR3nt: TGTGCCAGCAGCCAAGATCCCCCGGGCTCCTACAATGAGCAGTTCTTC
d_gene: .; v_gene: TRBV2; j_gene: TRBJ1-2; abundance: .; CDR3aa: CASRRRGRAESNYGYTF; CDR3nt: TGTGCCAGCAGGCGCCGGGGCAGGGCGGAATCTAACTATGGCTACACCTTC
d_gene: .; v_gene: TRBV28; j_gene: TRBJ2-3; abundance: .; CDR3aa: CASSLWSLSDTQYF; CDR3nt: TGTGCCAGCAGTTTATGGTCGCTTAGCGATACGCAGTATTTT
d_gene: .; v_gene: TRBV25-1; j_gene: TRBJ2-3; abundance: .; CDR3aa: CASSEGDKTQYF; CDR3nt: TGTGCCAGCAGTGAAGGGGACAAGACGCAGTATTTT
d_gene: TRBD1; v_gene: TRBV7-8; j_gene: TRBJ1-1; abundance: .; CDR3aa: CASSSGQGGYTEAFF; CDR3nt: TGTGCCAGCAGCTCGGGACAGGGCGGATACACTGAAGCTTTCTTT
d_gene: .; v_gene: TRBV15; j_gene: TRBJ2-7; abundance: few; CDR3aa: CATSMTGPSYEQYF; CDR3nt: TGTGCCACCAGCATGACAGGTCCTTCCTACGAGCAGTACTTC
d_gene: .; v_gene: TRBV27; j_gene: TRBJ2-5; abundance: few; CDR3aa: CASKPGVKETQYF; CDR3nt: TGTGCCAGCAAGCCAGGGGTAAAAGAGACCCAGTACTTC
d_gene: TRBD2; v_gene: TRBV20-1; j_gene: TRBJ2-5; abundance: .; CDR3aa: CSARDERGGRQEQYF; CDR3nt: TGCAGTGCTAGAGATGAGCGGGGGGGCCGCCAGGAGCAGTACTTC
d_gene: TRBD1; v_gene: TRBV20-1; j_gene: TRBJ2-7; abundance: .; CDR3aa: CSARDLDRDSYEQYF; CDR3nt: TGCAGTGCTAGAGATCTCGACAGGGACTCCTACGAGCAGTACTTC
d_gene: TRBD2; v_gene: TRBV20-1; j_gene: TRBJ2-7; abundance: .; CDR3aa: CSAKRLAGGSYEQYF; CDR3nt: TGCAGTGCTAAAAGACTAGCGGGAGGTTCCTACGAGCAGTACTTC
d_gene: TRBD2; v_gene: TRBV28; j_gene: TRBJ2-7; abundance: .; CDR3aa: CASSITSGTTSYEQYF; CDR3nt: TGTGCCAGCAGTATCACTAGCGGGACGACCTCCTACGAGCAGTACTTC
d_gene: .; v_gene: TRBV7-2; j_gene: TRBJ2-5; abundance: few; CDR3aa: CADQGDSWETQYF; CDR3nt: TGTGCCGATCAAGGGGATAGTTGGGAGACCCAGTACTTC
d_gene: .; v_gene: TRBV11-1; j_gene: TRBJ1-2; abundance: .; CDR3aa: CASSLGDTLYGYTF; CDR3nt: TGTGCCAGCAGCTTAGGGGACACCCTCTATGGCTACACCTTC
d_gene: .; v_gene: TRBV2; j_gene: TRBJ1-5; abundance: .; CDR3aa: CASSIDRHSNQPQHF; CDR3nt: TGTGCCAGCAGTATCGACAGACATAGCAATCAGCCCCAGCATTTT
d_gene: TRBD1; v_gene: TRBV7-2; j_gene: TRBJ2-3; abundance: .; CDR3aa: CASSLEGAGTYPITDTQYF; CDR3nt: TGTGCCAGCAGCTTAGAGGGGGCAGGGACGTATCCCATCACAGATACGCAGTATTTT
d_gene: TRBD2; v_gene: TRBV6-1; j_gene: TRBJ2-1; abundance: .; CDR3aa: CASSTSGGAGRQREQFF; CDR3nt: TGTGCCAGCAGCACCTCCGGGGGAGCGGGGAGACAACGGGAGCAGTTCTTC
d_gene: .; v_gene: TRBV11-2; j_gene: TRBJ2-1; abundance: few; CDR3aa: CASSSPDGKYNEQFF; CDR3nt: TGTGCCAGCAGCTCCCCAGACGGGAAATACAATGAGCAGTTCTTC
d_gene: .; v_gene: TRBV5-5; j_gene: TRBJ1-5; abundance: .; CDR3aa: CASSLGLTLSNQPQHF; CDR3nt: TGTGCCAGCAGCTTAGGACTGACCCTAAGCAATCAGCCCCAGCATTTT
d_gene: .; v_gene: TRBV27; j_gene: TRBJ2-5; abundance: many; CDR3aa: CASSFSHDRTQYF; CDR3nt: TGTGCCAGCAGTTTTTCCCACGATCGGACCCAGTACTTC
d_gene: TRBD2; v_gene: TRBV28; j_gene: TRBJ2-5; abundance: .; CDR3aa: CASSQPSGRAYVNEQYF; CDR3nt: TGTGCCAGCAGCCAGCCCAGCGGGAGGGCCTATGTAAATGAGCAGTACTTC
d_gene: .; v_gene: TRBV28; j_gene: TRBJ2-1; abundance: .; CDR3aa: CATSGTQTYNEQFF; CDR3nt: TGTGCCACCTCCGGGACTCAGACCTACAATGAGCAGTTCTTC
d_gene: .; v_gene: TRBV4-2; j_gene: TRBJ1-5; abundance: .; CDR3aa: CASSQEGVSNQPQHF; CDR3nt: TGTGCCAGCAGCCAAGAAGGGGTTAGCAATCAGCCCCAGCATTTT
d_gene: .; v_gene: TRBV9; j_gene: TRBJ2-5; abundance: .; CDR3aa: CASSATGLNEQYF; CDR3nt: TGTGCCAGCAGCGCGACTGGTCTCAATGAGCAGTACTTC
d_gene: .; v_gene: TRBV3-1; j_gene: TRBJ2-5; abundance: few; CDR3aa: CASSPLTRETQYF; CDR3nt: TGTGCCAGCAGCCCCCTTACAAGAGAGACCCAGTACTTC
d_gene: TRBD2; v_gene: TRBV29-1; j_gene: TRBJ2-1; abundance: .; CDR3aa: CSATLASYNEQFF; CDR3nt: TGCAGCGCAACACTAGCGTCCTACAATGAGCAGTTCTTC
d_gene: TRBD1; v_gene: TRBV6-5; j_gene: TRBJ2-3; abundance: .; CDR3aa: CASSYTRQGTGTDTQYF; CDR3nt: TGTGCCAGCAGTTACACCCGACAGGGAACGGGCACAGATACGCAGTATTTT
d_gene: .; v_gene: TRBV27; j_gene: TRBJ2-7; abundance: .; CDR3aa: CANQRPQQGPDYEQYF; CDR3nt: TGTGCCAACCAACGACCCCAACAGGGACCCGACTACGAGCAGTACTTC
d_gene: TRBD1; v_gene: TRBV18; j_gene: TRBJ2-5; abundance: .; CDR3aa: CASSLNDRVETQYF; CDR3nt: TGTGCCAGCTCACTAAATGACAGGGTAGAGACCCAGTACTTC
d_gene: .; v_gene: TRBV14; j_gene: TRBJ2-7; abundance: .; CDR3aa: CASSQDRWRTVDYEQYF; CDR3nt: TGTGCCAGCAGCCAAGATAGGTGGCGGACCGTCGACTACGAGCAGTACTTC
d_gene: TRBD1; v_gene: TRBV27; j_gene: TRBJ1-5; abundance: few; CDR3aa: CASSLGQGVNQPQHF; CDR3nt: TGTGCCAGCAGTTTAGGGCAGGGGGTCAATCAGCCCCAGCATTTT